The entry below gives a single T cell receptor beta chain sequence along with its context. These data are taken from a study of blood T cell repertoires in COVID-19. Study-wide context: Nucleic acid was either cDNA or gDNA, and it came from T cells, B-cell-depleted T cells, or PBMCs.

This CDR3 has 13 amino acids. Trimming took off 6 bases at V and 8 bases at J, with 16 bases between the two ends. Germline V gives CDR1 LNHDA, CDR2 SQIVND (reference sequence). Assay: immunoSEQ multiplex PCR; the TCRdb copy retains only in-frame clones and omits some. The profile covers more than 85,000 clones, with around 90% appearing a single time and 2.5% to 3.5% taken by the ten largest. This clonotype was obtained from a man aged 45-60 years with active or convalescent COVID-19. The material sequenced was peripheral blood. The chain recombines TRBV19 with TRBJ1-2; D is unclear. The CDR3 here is CASSTTAGLGYTF. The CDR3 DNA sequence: TGTGCCAGTAGCACCACAGCGGGTCTAGGCTACACCTTC.